This T cell receptor (beta chain) was captured by sequencing in a study of shared clonotypes between healthy human individuals. Study results and limitations: Naive subsets usually exceeded memory subsets in estimated richness. Clonotype sharing among donors likely depends on sequencing depth.

Profiled with immunoSEQ multiplex PCR; TCRdb holds only in-frame clones, not every one. The sample has 600,000 or so clones, approximately 95% seen once. CD45RO-negative cells were positively selected for CCR7, leaving out terminally differentiated effector memory CD45RA+ cells. Caucasian adults living in Nashville, Tennessee, provided all samples. Comments on this clone: Its cognate antigen is unknown.

V shed 5 bases and J shed 6 bases, with 14 bases lying between them. The CDR3 length is 14 residues. The germline gives CDR1 SGHVS, CDR2 FNYEAQ. This receptor was identified in a woman in her 30s in good health. The chain recombines TRBV7-6 with TRBJ2-1, with D tentatively TRBD1 (6 bases). Sample: naive CD8+ T cells sorted from blood. CDR3 region: CASSPWTDSNEQFF. CDR3 bases: TGTGCCAGCAGCCCCTGGACAGATTCCAATGAGCAGTTCTTC.